This T cell receptor beta chain was captured by sequencing in a study of T-cell memory formation after mild COVID-19. General study results and limits: Some SARS-CoV-2-responding clones were already detected in memory before infection.

MiXCR, run by TCRdb on the 5' RACE reads, gives a single entry per CDR3 protein. Of roughly 170,000 distinct CDR3 sequences in the sample, about 18% were seen once. Points on this clonotype: The antigen is not known.

The CDR3 extends over 12 amino acids. Germline-derived CDR1 and CDR2 are DFQATT and SNEGSKA (reference sequence). The V end lost 5 bases, the J end lost 9 bases, and 16 bases lay between the germline ends. The chain couples TRBV20-1 to TRBJ1-2; D gene uncertain. The TCR was taken from a man aged 18 to 30 who had mild COVID-19 (a few samples of this study predate the infection). Cell type and time point are not known. The sequenced material came from PBMCs or a T cell subset sorted from them (not recorded which). CDR3 bases: TGCAGTGCTCCCCCCGGGCCGTTGAGCTACACCTTC. This encodes CSAPPGPLSYTF.